The 13 T cell receptor beta chains below all came from one sample that was sequenced in a study of radiotherapy plus CTLA-4 blockade in lung cancer. Here immunoSEQ multiplex PCR was the method, and the copy in TCRdb shows in-frame clones only, minus some. The table records tens of thousands of clones, roughly 70% of them present only once. Material: peripheral blood, obtained from a patient treated with radiotherapy plus ipilimumab. The receptors derive from a human donor with non-small cell lung cancer who had stable disease on radiotherapy plus ipilimumab.

V usage is TRBV2 and J usage is TRBJ2-5; D is possibly TRBD2 (6 bases). Germline assignment: CDR1 SNHLY and CDR2 FYNNEI. The V and J ends lost 7 bases and 0 bases respectively, with 12 bases between them. CDR3 length: 14 amino acids. The CDR3 DNA follows: TGTGCCAGCAAATGGGGGGTCCACCAAGAGACCCAGTACTTC. Translated, it gives CASKWGVHQETQYF. Together with reference TRBV2 and TRBJ2-5, the CDR3 gives the full variable domain: EPEVTQTPSHQVTQMGQEVILRCVPISNHLYFYWYRQILGQKVEFLVSFYNNEISEKSEIFDDQFSVERPDGSNFTLKIRSTKLEDSAMYFCASKWGVHQETQYFGPGTRLLVL.

The chain joins TRBV29-1 to TRBJ1-2; D is unresolved. The CDR3 is 15 residues long. The V and J ends lost 3 bases and 0 bases respectively, with 14 bases between them. Germline values: CDR1 SQVTM, CDR2 ANQGSEA. CDR3 DNA sequence: TGCAGCGTTGAGGTAGTAAGTGGTGCTAACTATGGCTACACCTTC. Translated: CSVEVVSGANYGYTF.

This clone was seen only a few times. The rearrangement uses TRBV11-2 and TRBJ1-2, with 8 bases aligning to TRBD1. With 5 bases clipped from V and 6 bases from J, the junction kept 8 bases outside the gene matches. Germline V gene sequence: CDR1 SGHAT, CDR2 FQNNGV. CDR3 length equals 14 residues. CDR3 sequence (DNA): TGTGCCAGCAGCCCCATACGGACAGGGCATGGCTACACCTTC. This sequence encodes CASSPIRTGHGYTF.

Only one count was recorded for this clone. The V call is TRBV9, the J call TRBJ1-1; D is undetermined. Looked up from germline, CDR1 is SGDLS and CDR2 is YYNGEE. The CDR3 loop spans 13 amino acids. V lost 0 bases and J 0 bases, leaving 3 bases between the germline ends. CDR3 nucleotide sequence: TGTGCCAGCAGCGTAGCTGTGAACACTGAAGCTTTCTTT. Translating gives CASSVAVNTEAFF.

The chain has TRBV11-3 and TRBJ1-4; possible D gene TRBD1, 5 bases. V was cut by 1 base and J by 11 bases, with 11 bases left in between. Per the germline V gene, CDR1 is SGHNT and CDR2 is YENEEA. The CDR3 is 13 residues long. The CDR3 sequence: CASSLAGPDKLFF. For the CDR3, the DNA is TGTGCCAGCAGCTTAGCAGGGCCCGATAAACTGTTTTTT.

The chain joins TRBV28 to TRBJ2-7; the match to TRBD1 covers 8 bases. The CDR3 length is 15 residues. The J segment lost 3 bases and the V segment lost 2 bases, leaving 6 bases of the junction unmatched. Germline V gene lookup returns CDR1 MDHEN and CDR2 SYDVKM. The CDR3 sequence: CASSLRAGGIYEQYF. The CDR3 DNA is TGTGCCAGCAGTTTACGGGCAGGGGGCATCTACGAGCAGTACTTC.

This clone was recorded once. The chain joins TRBV5-1 to TRBJ1-2, with 10 bases fitting TRBD1. The CDR3 spans 13 residues. Germline V gene sequence: CDR1 SGHRS, CDR2 YFSETQ. The V and J ends lost 5 bases and 7 bases, in that order; junction bases with no gene match: 5. CDR3 loop: CASSPGQGGGYTF. CDR3 nucleotide sequence: TGCGCCAGCAGTCCCGGACAGGGGGGTGGCTACACCTTC. Filled out from reference TRBV5-1 and TRBJ1-2, the complete variable domain reads KAGVTQTPRYLIKTRGQQVTLSCSPISGHRSVSWYQQTPGQGLQFLFEYFSETQRNKGNFPGRFSGRQFSNSRSEMNVSTLELGDSALYLCASSPGQGGGYTFGSGTRLTVV.

The genes are TRBV11-3 and TRBJ2-1; 11 bases align to TRBD1. The CDR3 extends over 16 amino acids. J lost 2 bases, V lost 3 bases, and 3 bases had no gene match. Germline V gene lookup returns CDR1 SGHNT and CDR2 YENEEA. This CDR3 is CASSLGTGGAYNEQFF. In nucleotides, the CDR3 is TGTGCCAGCAGCTTGGGGACAGGGGGGGCCTACAATGAGCAGTTCTTC.

J is TRBJ2-7 and V is TRBV7-8, with TRBD1 matching 9 bases. The CDR3 loop spans 15 amino acids. V lost 5 bases and J lost 2; bases outside the gene matches: 7. Germline CDR1 SGHVS, CDR2 FQNEAQ. CDR3 coding DNA: TGTGCCAGCAGCCGGGCCGGGACAGGGACCTACGAGCAGTACTTC. Protein: CASSRAGTGTYEQYF.

The V and J genes are TRBV19 and TRBJ2-3, with TRBD2 matching over 9 bases. The CDR3 is made up of 14 amino acids. The ends lost 7 bases at V and 3 bases at J; junction bases unmatched: 5. Germline V gene data show CDR1 as LNHDA and CDR2 as SQIVND (reference sequence). CDR3 loop: CASTASGITDTQYF. CDR3 sequence (DNA): TGTGCCAGTACCGCTAGCGGGATAACAGATACGCAGTATTTT.

This clone showed up just once. This chain joins TRBV28 and TRBJ1-5; D possibly corresponds to TRBD1 (6 bases). CDR3 length: 15 amino acids. Germline-derived CDR1 and CDR2 are MDHEN and SYDVKM. Trimming cost V 2 bases and J 4 bases, with 12 bases left between them. In DNA, the CDR3 is TGTGCCAGCAGTTTACGGGGGGCGCGAAATCAGCCCCAGCATTTT. The encoded protein is CASSLRGARNQPQHF. The full variable domain, with the rest looked up from reference TRBV28 and TRBJ1-5, is DVKVTQSSRYLVKRTGEKVFLECVQDMDHENMFWYRQDPGLGLRLIYFSYDVKMKEKGDIPEGYSVSREKKERFSLILESASTNQTSMYLCASSLRGARNQPQHFGDGTRLSIL.

The genes are TRBV11-1 and TRBJ2-2; unclear D gene. V lost 4 bases and J lost 0, with 12 bases in between. From germline, CDR1 is SGHAT and CDR2 FQDESV (reference sequence). CDR3 length equals 16 residues. CDR3 DNA sequence: TGTGCCAGCAGCTCCGACCCGTTCGCGAACACCGGGGAGCTGTTTTTT. Translating gives CASSSDPFANTGELFF.

This chain uses TRBV6-5 with TRBJ1-5, with D possibly matching TRBD1 (5 bases). The CDR3 consists of 14 residues. Germline-derived CDR1 and CDR2 are MNHEY and SVGAGI. V lost 6 bases, J lost 0 bases, and 9 bases lay in between. CDR3 region: CASRERGSNQPQHF. The CDR3 DNA reads TGTGCCAGCAGAGAAAGGGGTAGCAATCAGCCCCAGCATTTT.